This T cell receptor (beta chain) was documented in a study of OX40 agonist ivuxolimab in advanced cancers. For context, the study as a whole: The costimulatory receptor OX40 (CD134) was targeted by ivuxolimab, a fully human IgG2 agonistic monoclonal antibody. Intravenous ivuxolimab was administered to patients every 2 weeks at six dose levels: 0.01, 0.1, 0.3, 1.5, 3 and 10 mg/kg. Of the roughly 51 patients in dose escalation, some 20 had hepatocellular carcinoma, some 15 had melanoma, 9 had renal cell carcinoma and 9 had head and neck cancer. In the dose-escalation cohort, 75% to 85% of patients were male, and the mean age was roughly 60 years with a range of roughly 20 to 80. Patients were allowed to have had prior anti-PD-1, anti-PD-L1 or anti-CTLA-4 therapy, and less than 45% of the dose-escalation patients had previously received checkpoint inhibitors. Partial responses were achieved by three dose-escalation patients, of whom one had hepatocellular carcinoma and two had cutaneous melanoma. The purpose of peripheral TCRbeta sequencing was to test whether ivuxolimab changed TCR sequence diversity and led to clonal T-cell expansion. The monotherapy dose-escalation portion (N of about 52 patients) of the phase I ivuxolimab trial is reported in the paper.

Patients with a history of autoimmune disease or receiving systemic immunosuppression were excluded from the trial. Peripheral blood for TCR sequencing was collected from all dose cohorts at baseline, on cycle 4 day 1, and on cycle 7 day 1. Samples came from an open-label, multicenter, first-in-human phase I dose-escalation trial of ivuxolimab. Adults with locally advanced or metastatic melanoma, renal cell carcinoma, hepatocellular carcinoma or head and neck squamous cell carcinoma were enrolled in the trial. Before TCR sequencing, CD4+ T cells and CD8+ T cells were sorted from peripheral blood as separate populations. For sequencing of the TCRbeta CDR3 region, genomic DNA was extracted from the sorted cells. The immunoSEQ Assay was used for sequencing of TCRbeta CDR3 regions. TCRdb mirrors the immuneACCESS table, restricted to in-frame sequences. Some clones are absent from its copies; in checked studies, under half trace to an unresolved V gene, and the reason for the others is unknown. The sample contains around 30,000 clones, roughly nine tenths of them found a single time. Just under 9.5% of the sample comes from the top ten.

General study outcomes and caveats: After ivuxolimab, more expanded clones were found on average in CD8+ T cells than in CD4+ T cells. The antigen specificity of the peripheral T cells that underwent clonal expansion was not determined. Low levels of normalized T-cell clonal expansion were also seen in some nonresponding patients. In the 0.1-3.0 mg/kg groups, partial responders were among the patients with the lowest normalized peripheral clonal expansion, particularly in CD8+ T cells. At doses of 0.1 to 3.0 mg/kg, clonal expansion of both CD4+ and CD8+ blood T cells was observed from baseline to week 6.

CDR1 and CDR2 are drawn from the germline V gene: MNHNS, SASEGT. The CDR3 goes from the cysteine to the phenylalanine over 13 residues. The kept DNA is CDR3 alone, 39 bases in frame from the first base. V is reduced by 2 bases and J by 6 bases, leaving a spacing of 11 bases between them. In regard to this clone: This clone's antigen is unknown. No quality values exist for individual bases; no much larger clone is one base distant.

The sequencing here drew on CD4+ or CD8+ T cells sorted from blood, taken in a trial of the OX40 agonist ivuxolimab. This TCR was sampled from an adult with an advanced solid tumor such as melanoma, head and neck, liver or kidney cancer. The sequence joins TRBV6-1 to TRBJ2-7, with the identity of the D gene unclear. The CDR3: CASSEYLVGEQYF. The DNA sequence follows: TGTGCCAGCAGTGAATATTTGGTGGGCGAGCAGTACTTC.